This T cell receptor (beta chain) was found in a study of cytomegalovirus exposure and HLA in healthy donors. Whole-study findings and limits: The analysis excluded some indistinguishable V segments, including TRBV6-2 and TRBV6-3.

The V segment lost 2 bases and the J segment 11 bases; nucleotides outside the gene matches: 9. This CDR3 is 12 amino acids long. The germline V gene has CDR1 GTSNPN and CDR2 SVGIG (reference sequence). Comments on this clone: Its antigen is undetermined.

The PCR employed 60 Vbeta primers together with 13 Jbeta primers. Libraries were prepared by immunoSEQ multiplex PCR; TCRdb keeps only in-frame clonotypes and omits some of them. This sample has about 190,000 clones, with about four fifths found just once. The sequenced sample consisted of PBMCs. The chain uses TRBV30 and TRBJ2-7; 7 bases agree with TRBD2. The clonotype comes from a man younger than 45 in good health and CMV-seropositive. CDR3 loop: CAWSRRTGGEYF. CDR3 DNA: TGTGCCTGGAGTCGACGGACTGGGGGGGAGTACTTC.